Following are 28 T cell receptor beta chains from one sample sequenced in a study of blood T cells in healthy people across ages. Using a J-beta primer mix together with a sample-barcoded 5' primer, a second PCR was run for about 7 to 12 cycles. Using its own MiXCR run on the 5' RACE reads, TCRdb lists one record per CDR3 protein. The sample holds 1,500,000 or so distinct CDR3 sequences, 59% seen once. Sequenced input: blood. The source of these receptors is a man between 18 and 29 years old in good health.

This chain joins TRBV20-1 and TRBJ2-3; no reliable D call. Trimming stripped 3 bases from V and 0 bases from J, with 16 bases between. This CDR3 is built from 16 residues. Germline V gives CDR1 DFQATT, CDR2 SNEGSKA (reference sequence). The CDR3 DNA is TGCAGTGCTAGGGCCACGAGGCCTCGGAGCACAGATACGCAGTATTTT. Encoded protein: CSARATRPRSTDTQYF.

The chain uses TRBV5-1 and TRBJ2-7; 10 bases fit TRBD2. This CDR3 region has 19 residues. J gave up 0 bases and V 4 bases, and 16 bases lay outside the gene matches. Germline V lookup: CDR1 SGHRS, CDR2 YFSETQ. DNA of the CDR3: TGCGCCAGCAGCATGGGGTTCGCTAGCGGGGGTCCTAGCTCCTACGAGCAGTACTTC. Its translation is CASSMGFASGGPSSYEQYF.

This clonotype was picked up a small number of times. The chain couples TRBV2 to TRBJ2-4; unclear D gene. The germline CDR1 and CDR2 sequences are SNHLY and FYNNEI. The CDR3 runs to 14 residues. Trimming left V 4 bases short and J 0 bases short, with 7 bases between. DNA for the CDR3: TGTGCCAGCAGTGCCAGTCTAGCCAAAAACATTCAGTACTTC. Amino acid sequence: CASSASLAKNIQYF. Supplemented by reference TRBV2 and TRBJ2-4, the full variable domain reads EPEVTQTPSHQVTQMGQEVILRCVPISNHLYFYWYRQILGQKVEFLVSFYNNEISEKSEIFDDQFSVERPDGSNFTLKIRSTKLEDSAMYFCASSASLAKNIQYFGAGTRLSVL.

The chain employs TRBV21-1 and TRBJ2-5; the table names TRBD2, a call not compared with the DNA. The DNA end favors TRBJ2-7, so the J call may be wrong. TRBV21-1 has pseudogene status. The CDR3 has 17 amino acids. In DNA, the CDR3 is TGTGCCAGCAGCAAAGGTATCTCCATGCAGGGCCACTACGAGCAGTACTTC. Translating it yields CASSKGISMQGHYEQYF.

The CDR3 region has the DNA TGTGCCAGCCGCAGTGACGGTTATGGGGAGCAGTACTTC. Amino acids: CASRSDGYGEQYF. The rearrangement joins TRBV27 to TRBJ2-5; possibly TRBD2 for D (5 bases). Trimming cost V 8 bases and J 11 bases, with 21 bases left between them. Germline lookup yields CDR1 MNHEY and CDR2 SMNVEV (reference sequence). The CDR3 covers 13 residues.

This rearrangement joins TRBV29-1 to TRBJ2-1, with 7 bases identical to TRBD1. V gave up 6 bases and J gave up 0 bases; unmatched junction bases: 5. There are 14 residues in the CDR3. CDR1 SQVTM and CDR2 ANQGSEA come from the germline V gene. The CDR3 loop reads CSVDRQSSYNEQFF. CDR3 DNA: TGCAGCGTGGACAGGCAAAGCTCCTACAATGAGCAGTTCTTC.

The chain uses TRBV28 and TRBJ2-6, with D perhaps matching TRBD1 (6 bases). The CDR3 is made up of 18 amino acids. Deletions cut 1 base from V and 0 bases from J, with 13 bases between. The germline CDR1 and CDR2 sequences are MDHEN and SYDVKM. In DNA form, the CDR3 reads TGTGCCAGCAGTTTATACAGGGCCCGCTTCTCTGGGGCCAACGTCCTGACTTTC. It specifies CASSLYRARFSGANVLTF.

The chain links TRBV6-5 to TRBJ1-4; D might be TRBD1 (6 bases). The CDR3 has 15 residues. Between the trimmed V and J ends, which lost 7 bases and 4 bases, there was a span of 16 bases. The V gene's germline CDR1 is MNHEY and CDR2 SVGAGI. As DNA, the CDR3 is TGTGCCAGCACCTCATCGGACAGTCTTAATGAAAAACTGTTTTTT. This sequence encodes CASTSSDSLNEKLFF.

The gene calls are TRBV6-2 or TRBV6-3 and TRBJ1-2, with no clear D. V lost 10 bases and J lost 4, with 13 bases in between. Germline CDR1 is MNHEY and CDR2 is SVGEGT. There are 12 residues in the CDR3. The CDR3 loop is CATFDGTYGYTF. The CDR3 DNA sequence: TGTGCCACCTTCGACGGAACCTATGGCTACACCTTC.

This chain connects TRBV4-1 to TRBJ2-5; maybe TRBD2 (5 bases). TRBJ2-7 explains the end of the DNA better; the J call may be wrong. Germline V CDR1 and CDR2: MGHRA, YSYEKL. CDR3 size: 14 residues. Here the CDR3 DNA reads TGCGCCAGCAGCCAAGATCGAAGTGGGAGCGAGCAGTACTTC. As protein: CASSQDRSGSEQYF.

This clonotype has a single count. This chain joins TRBV20-1 and TRBJ2-3; the match to TRBD2 covers 10 bases. V trimming: 6 bases; J trimming: 4 bases; junction bases outside the gene matches: 10. CDR1 and CDR2 from the germline V gene are DFQATT and SNEGSKA (reference sequence). This CDR3 spans 15 amino acids. This CDR3 is CSAKLAGIRADTQYF. For the CDR3, the DNA is TGCAGTGCGAAACTAGCGGGAATCCGTGCAGATACGCAGTATTTT.

This chain uses TRBV6-5 with TRBJ1-4, with TRBD1 as a possible D gene (5 bases). Germline CDR1 and CDR2: MNHEY and SVGAGI. Deletions cut 2 bases from V and 4 bases from J, with 8 bases between. This CDR3 contains 14 residues. The CDR3, as DNA: TGTGCCAGCAGTTACACGGGACTTAATGAAAAACTGTTTTTT. It yields the protein CASSYTGLNEKLFF.

CDR3 sequence: CASSYSPTRVSTDTQYF. The CDR3 DNA reads as TGTGCCAGCAGTTACAGTCCTACAAGAGTTAGCACAGATACGCAGTATTTT. The V call is TRBV6-2 or TRBV6-3, the J call TRBJ2-3, with D unresolved. V was pared by 2 bases and J by 0 bases, with 15 bases between. Germline lookup yields CDR1 MNHEY and CDR2 SVGEGT. The CDR3 consists of 17 residues.

The rearrangement joins TRBV11-2 to TRBJ2-6; D not certain. Trimming removed 5 bases from V and 0 bases from J, with 8 bases in between. CDR3 size: 15 residues. Germline V gene sequence: CDR1 SGHAT, CDR2 FQNNGV. The CDR3 spells CASSLFYSGANVLTF. The CDR3 DNA reads as TGTGCCAGCAGCCTCTTTTACTCTGGGGCCAACGTCCTGACTTTC.

V usage is TRBV7-2 and J usage is TRBJ2-4; no definite D call. The J call may be mistaken, given a closer DNA end match to TRBJ2-5. The germline gives CDR1 SGHTA, CDR2 FQGNSA. The CDR3 consists of 13 residues. CDR3 sequence reads: CASSLQRWETQYF. The CDR3 coding sequence is TGTGCCAGCAGCCTCCAGCGTTGGGAGACCCAGTACTTC.

The chain uses TRBV11-2 and TRBJ2-7, with 8 nucleotides matching TRBD1. The CDR3 is 18 residues long. V lost 0 bases to trimming and J lost 5 bases; unmatched junction nucleotides: 15. Looked up from germline, CDR1 is SGHAT and CDR2 is FQNNGV. The CDR3 loop reads CASSLDRTGRSQFDEQYF. In nucleotides, the CDR3 is TGTGCCAGCAGCTTAGATCGGACAGGGAGGTCCCAATTCGACGAGCAGTACTTC.

DNA for the CDR3: TGCGCCAGCAGCTTGGTGGCAGGGGATCTTGATACGCAGTATTTT. Translation gives CASSLVAGDLDTQYF. The rearrangement links TRBV5-1 to TRBJ2-3; D perhaps matches TRBD1 (6 bases). The V end lost 0 bases, the J end lost 6 bases, and 14 bases lay between the germline ends. CDR3 length: 15 residues. The germline CDR1 and CDR2 sequences are SGHRS and YFSETQ.

The chain employs TRBV6-2 or TRBV6-3 and TRBJ2-2; D unresolved. This CDR3 spans 13 amino acids. CDR1 and CDR2 (germline): MNHEY, SVGEGT. Trimming shortened V by 7 bases and J by 6 bases, and 12 bases separated the two germline ends. CDR3 protein: CASILVGAGELFF. In DNA form, the CDR3 reads TGTGCCAGCATCCTGGTTGGGGCCGGGGAGCTGTTTTTT.

The rearrangement joins TRBV29-1 to TRBJ2-3; D may be TRBD1 (5 bases). V was pared by 6 bases and J by 0 bases, with 13 bases between. In germline, CDR1 is SQVTM, CDR2 ANQGSEA. The CDR3 sequence is 14 residues long. The CDR3 sequence: CSVRTNPSTDTQYF. DNA of the CDR3: TGCAGCGTGAGGACAAACCCTAGCACAGATACGCAGTATTTT.

This clonotype appeared once. The chain recombines TRBV21-1 with TRBJ2-7; the table's TRBD1 call for D was not verified on the DNA. TRBV21-1 is classified as a pseudogene. The CDR3 sequence is 15 residues long. The CDR3 DNA is TGTGCCAGCAGCGACTGCTCGGGACAGGGCCACGAGCAGTACTTC. Translated, it gives CASSDCSGQGHEQYF.

The gene calls are TRBV24-1 and TRBJ2-3, with TRBD1 matching 9 bases. Trimming removed 6 bases from V and 3 bases from J; junction bases left unmatched: 3. The CDR3 contains 14 residues. Germline assignment: CDR1 KGHDR and CDR2 SFDVKD. The CDR3 is CATSKGQGTDTQYF. CDR3 coding DNA: TGTGCCACCAGTAAGGGACAGGGTACAGATACGCAGTATTTT.

This clonotype was counted at least ten times. CDR3 sequence (DNA): TGTGCCAGCAGCCCCAGCGGGAGGGCCTCAGATACGCAGTATTTT. As protein: CASSPSGRASDTQYF. The rearrangement joins TRBV3-1 to TRBJ2-3; 10 positions match TRBD2. V was clipped by 4 bases and J by 4 bases; unmatched bases: 5. Per germline, CDR1 LGHDT and CDR2 YNNKEL (reference sequence). The length of the CDR3 is 15 residues.

This chain uses TRBV6-1 with TRBJ2-5; D not certain. This CDR3 has 14 amino acids. Between the trimmed V and J ends, which lost 1 base and 4 bases, there was a span of 10 bases. The germline V gene encodes CDR1 MNHNS and CDR2 SASEGT. The DNA of the CDR3 is TGTGCCAGCAGTGAAGAGTGGTCCCCAGAGACCCAGTACTTC. Amino acids: CASSEEWSPETQYF.

The genes are TRBV25-1 and TRBJ2-5, with TRBD1 matching over 7 bases. The J call may not be correct, given that the DNA end is closer to TRBJ2-7. CDR1 and CDR2 from the germline V gene are MGHDK and SYGVNS. The CDR3 is 14 residues long. Here the CDR3 DNA reads TGTGCCAGCAGTCGGACAGGAATAGGGTACGAGCAGTACTTC. Protein product: CASSRTGIGYEQYF.

This clonotype was counted ten times or more. The chain links TRBV5-1 to TRBJ2-7, with D uncertain. The CDR3 sequence is 14 residues long. V was pared by 0 bases and J by 2 bases, with 9 bases between. The germline gives CDR1 SGHRS, CDR2 YFSETQ. DNA for the CDR3: TGCGCCAGCAGCTTGGGAGGCAGTACCTACGAGCAGTACTTC. It is translated as CASSLGGSTYEQYF.

The chain recombines TRBV4-2 with TRBJ2-5, with TRBD2 identical over 8 bases. The DNA end lines up better with TRBJ2-7; the J call may be wrong. This CDR3 has 16 residues. The germline gives CDR1 LGHNA, CDR2 YNFKEQ. CDR3 loop: CASSHRTSQSSYEQYF. CDR3 sequence (DNA): TGTGCCAGCAGCCACCGGACTAGCCAGAGCTCCTACGAGCAGTACTTC.

The J gene is TRBJ1-2, the V gene TRBV5-1; D gene unclear. Germline assignment: CDR1 SGHRS and CDR2 YFSETQ. The CDR3 consists of 13 residues. V lost 0 bases to trimming and J lost 3 bases, with 6 bases between them. The CDR3 loop reads CASSLGAHYGYTF. In DNA form, the CDR3 reads TGCGCCAGCAGCTTGGGGGCACACTATGGCTACACCTTC.

The rearrangement joins TRBV7-2 to TRBJ2-7; TRBD2 is a possible D gene (6 bases). This CDR3 spans 15 amino acids. Germline CDR1 is SGHTA and CDR2 is FQGNSA. Trimming stripped 2 bases from V and 7 bases from J, with 18 bases between. CDR3 sequence: CASSLTSPSGREQYF. The CDR3 region has the DNA TGTGCCAGCAGCTTAACGTCGCCTTCAGGGAGGGAGCAGTACTTC.